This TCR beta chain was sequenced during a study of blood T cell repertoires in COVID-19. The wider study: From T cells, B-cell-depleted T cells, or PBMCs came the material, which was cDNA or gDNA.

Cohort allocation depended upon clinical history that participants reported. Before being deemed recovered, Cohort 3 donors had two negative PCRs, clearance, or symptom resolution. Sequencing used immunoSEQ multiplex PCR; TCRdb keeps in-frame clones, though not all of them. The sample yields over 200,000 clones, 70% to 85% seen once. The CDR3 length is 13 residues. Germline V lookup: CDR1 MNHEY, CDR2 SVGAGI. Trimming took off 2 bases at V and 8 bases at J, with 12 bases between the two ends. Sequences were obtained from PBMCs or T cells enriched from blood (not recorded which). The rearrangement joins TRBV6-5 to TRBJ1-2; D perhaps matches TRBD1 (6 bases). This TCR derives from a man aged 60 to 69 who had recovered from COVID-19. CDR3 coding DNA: TGTGCCAGCAGTTACGGCAGGGGAAGAGGCTACACCTTC. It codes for CASSYGRGRGYTF.